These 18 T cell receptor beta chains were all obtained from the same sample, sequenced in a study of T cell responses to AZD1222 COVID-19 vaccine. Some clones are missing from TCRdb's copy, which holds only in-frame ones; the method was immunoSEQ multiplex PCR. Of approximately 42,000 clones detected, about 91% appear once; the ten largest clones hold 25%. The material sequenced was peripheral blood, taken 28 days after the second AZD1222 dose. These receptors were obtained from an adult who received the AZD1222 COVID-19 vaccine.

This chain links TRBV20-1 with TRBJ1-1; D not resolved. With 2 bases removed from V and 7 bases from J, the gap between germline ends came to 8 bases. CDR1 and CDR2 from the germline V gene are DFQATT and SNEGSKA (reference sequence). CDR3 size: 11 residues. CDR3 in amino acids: CSARWALEAFF. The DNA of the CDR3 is TGCAGTGCTAGATGGGCCCTTGAAGCTTTCTTT.

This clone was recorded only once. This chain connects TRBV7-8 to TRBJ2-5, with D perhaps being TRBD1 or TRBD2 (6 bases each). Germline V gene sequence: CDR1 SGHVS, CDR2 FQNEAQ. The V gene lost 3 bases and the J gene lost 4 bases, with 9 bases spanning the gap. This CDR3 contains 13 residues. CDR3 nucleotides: TGTGCCAGCAGCTTCAGGGGAGGAGAGACCCAGTACTTC. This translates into CASSFRGGETQYF.

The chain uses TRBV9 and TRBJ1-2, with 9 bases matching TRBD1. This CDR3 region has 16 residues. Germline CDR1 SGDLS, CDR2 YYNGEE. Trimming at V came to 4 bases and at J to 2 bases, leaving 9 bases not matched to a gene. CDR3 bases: TGTGCCAGCAGCTATGGGACAGGGAGGGAAAACTATGGCTACACCTTC. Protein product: CASSYGTGRENYGYTF.

The CDR3 bases are TGTGCCAGCAGGTCCGTTGATCAGCCCCAGCATTTT. It codes for CASRSVDQPQHF. The chain uses TRBV12-3 or TRBV12-4 and TRBJ1-5; D unclear. The CDR3 is 12 amino acids. The V end lost 6 bases, the J end lost 5 bases, and 8 bases lay between the germline ends.

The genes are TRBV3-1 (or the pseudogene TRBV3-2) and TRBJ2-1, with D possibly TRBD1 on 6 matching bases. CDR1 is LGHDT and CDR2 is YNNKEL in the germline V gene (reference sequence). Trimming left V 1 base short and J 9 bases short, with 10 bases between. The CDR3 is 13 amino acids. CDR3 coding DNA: TGTGCCAGCAGCCAAGGGAGACAGGTTGAGCAGTTCTTC. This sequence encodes CASSQGRQVEQFF.

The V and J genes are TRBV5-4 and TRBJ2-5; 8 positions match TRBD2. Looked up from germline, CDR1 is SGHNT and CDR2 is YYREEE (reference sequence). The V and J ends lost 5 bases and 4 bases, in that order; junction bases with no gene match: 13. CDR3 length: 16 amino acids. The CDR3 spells CASSNPGLVDRETQYF. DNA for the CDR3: TGTGCCAGCAGTAACCCGGGACTAGTAGATCGAGAGACCCAGTACTTC.

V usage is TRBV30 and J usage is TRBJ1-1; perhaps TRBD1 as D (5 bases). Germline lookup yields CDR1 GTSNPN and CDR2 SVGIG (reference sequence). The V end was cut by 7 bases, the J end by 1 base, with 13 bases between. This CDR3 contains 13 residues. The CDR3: CAYLTAANTEAFF. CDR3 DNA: TGTGCCTACTTGACAGCGGCGAACACTGAAGCTTTCTTT.

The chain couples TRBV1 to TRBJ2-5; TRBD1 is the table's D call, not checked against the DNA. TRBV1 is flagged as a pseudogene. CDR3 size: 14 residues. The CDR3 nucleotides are TGCACCAGCAGCCAAGACAGGGTGGAGGAGACCCAGTACTTC. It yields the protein CTSSQDRVEETQYF.

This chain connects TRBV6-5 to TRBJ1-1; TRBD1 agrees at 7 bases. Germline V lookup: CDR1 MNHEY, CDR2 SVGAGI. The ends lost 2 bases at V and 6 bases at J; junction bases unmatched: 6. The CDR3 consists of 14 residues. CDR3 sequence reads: CASSYQIGQAEAFF. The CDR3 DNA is TGTGCCAGCAGTTACCAGATAGGACAGGCTGAAGCTTTCTTT.

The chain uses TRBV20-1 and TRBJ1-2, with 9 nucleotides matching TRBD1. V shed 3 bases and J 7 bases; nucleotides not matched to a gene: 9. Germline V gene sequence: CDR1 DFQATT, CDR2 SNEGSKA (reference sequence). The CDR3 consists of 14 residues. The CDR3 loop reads CSASSGTGLGGYTF. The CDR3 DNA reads TGCAGTGCTAGTTCCGGGACAGGGTTAGGTGGCTACACCTTC.

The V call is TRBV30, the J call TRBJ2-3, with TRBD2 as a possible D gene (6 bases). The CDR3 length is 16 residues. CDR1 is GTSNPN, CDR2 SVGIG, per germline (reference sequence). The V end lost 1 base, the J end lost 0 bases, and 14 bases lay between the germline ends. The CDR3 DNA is TGTGCCTGGAGTGCGGGACTTACAATAAGCACAGATACGCAGTATTTT. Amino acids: CAWSAGLTISTDTQYF.

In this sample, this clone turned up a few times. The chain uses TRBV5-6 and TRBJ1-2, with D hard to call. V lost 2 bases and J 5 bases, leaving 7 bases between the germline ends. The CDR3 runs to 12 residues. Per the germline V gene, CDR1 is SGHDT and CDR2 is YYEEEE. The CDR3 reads CASSLRAYGYTF. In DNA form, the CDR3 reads TGTGCCAGCAGCTTACGGGCTTATGGCTACACCTTC.

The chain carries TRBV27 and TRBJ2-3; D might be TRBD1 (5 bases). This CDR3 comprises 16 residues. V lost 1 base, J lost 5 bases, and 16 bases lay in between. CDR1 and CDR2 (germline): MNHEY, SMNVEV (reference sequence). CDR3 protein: CASSLLWGAIGDTQYF. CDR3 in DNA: TGTGCCAGCAGTTTATTGTGGGGCGCGATTGGAGATACGCAGTATTTT.

The CDR3, as DNA: TGTGCCAGCAGAGCAACGGGGGCAGATACGCAGTATTTT. Translated: CASRATGADTQYF. The chain combines TRBV9 with TRBJ2-3, with D perhaps TRBD2 (6 bases). Germline CDR1 reads SGDLS; CDR2 reads YYNGEE. Trimming removed 5 bases from V and 4 bases from J, with 11 bases in between. This CDR3 has 13 amino acids.

The CDR3 DNA reads TGCAGTGCTAGTGACGGATACGAGCAGTACTTC. Its protein is CSASDGYEQYF. This rearrangement joins TRBV20-1 to TRBJ2-7; D not resolved. V was trimmed by 3 bases and J by 4 bases, leaving 7 bases between them. The CDR3 is 11 amino acids. Looked up from germline, CDR1 is DFQATT and CDR2 is SNEGSKA (reference sequence).

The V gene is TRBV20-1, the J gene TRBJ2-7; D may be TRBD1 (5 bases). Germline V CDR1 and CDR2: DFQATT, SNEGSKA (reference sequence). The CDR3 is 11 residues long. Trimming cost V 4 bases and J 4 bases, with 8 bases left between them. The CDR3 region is CSAIQGYEQYF. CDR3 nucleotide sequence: TGCAGTGCTATTCAGGGTTACGAGCAGTACTTC.

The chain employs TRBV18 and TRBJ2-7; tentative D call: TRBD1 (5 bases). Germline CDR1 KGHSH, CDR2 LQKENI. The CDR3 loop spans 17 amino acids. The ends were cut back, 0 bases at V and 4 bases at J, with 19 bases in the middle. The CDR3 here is CASSPPGQGTGAYEQYF. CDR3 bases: TGTGCCAGCTCACCACCGGGTCAGGGTACGGGTGCTTACGAGCAGTACTTC.

CDR3 in DNA: TGTGCCAGCTCTCTTTCTAGCGGAAGCTCCTACAATGAGCAGTTCTTC. Translation gives CASSLSSGSSYNEQFF. V usage is TRBV18 and J usage is TRBJ2-1; TRBD2 matches at 7 bases. CDR1 and CDR2 (germline): KGHSH, LQKENI. CDR3 size: 16 residues. After removal of 6 bases from V and 0 bases from J, the junction contained 8 bases not matched to a gene.